This TCR beta chain emerged from a study of T-cell reconstitution after alpha-beta-depleted transplantation in children. The study, taken as a whole, reports: Reportedly, only several hundred clones from non-depleted graft cells drove alpha-beta T-cell counts at about two months. T-cell numbers and diversity, one year after transplant, stemmed largely from T cells that were newly produced. The origin of high day-60 TCRbeta diversity in some patients lay in surviving recipient T cells and thymic progenitors.

V trimming: 0 bases; J trimming: 0 bases; junction bases outside the gene matches: 2. CDR1 SGDLS and CDR2 YYNGEE come from the germline V gene. There are 16 residues in the CDR3. For TCRbeta, the library was prepared with unique molecular identifiers. MiXCR was run by TCRdb on the PCR reads, yielding one entry per CDR3 protein. Of about 590,000 distinct CDR3 sequences listed, over 10% are singletons. Of note for this clonotype: What it recognizes is unknown.

This chain connects TRBV9 to TRBJ2-2; 7 bases line up with TRBD2. This TCR was recovered from a male patient younger than 18 who had a stem cell transplant for acute myeloid leukemia, so the T cells may come from the graft donor. The specimen comprised PBMCs, mostly from graft donor cells, sampled 360 days after TCRalphabeta/CD19-depleted stem cell transplant. CDR3 bases: TGTGCCAGCAGCGTAGTAGCGGGCCCGAACACCGGGGAGCTGTTTTTT. It is translated as CASSVVAGPNTGELFF. The full variable domain, with the rest looked up from reference TRBV9 and TRBJ2-2, is DSGVTQTPKHLITATGQRVTLRCSPRSGDLSVYWYQQSLDQGLQFLIQYYNGEERAKGNILERFSAQQFPDLHSELNLSSLELGDSALYFCASSVVAGPNTGELFFGEGSRLTVL.